This TCR beta chain is from a study of blood T cells in healthy people across ages. The CDR3 is 16 residues long. V was cut by 7 bases and J by 0 bases, with 16 bases left in between. Together with a sample-barcoded 5' primer, a J-beta primer mix was included in a second PCR lasting about 6 to 11 cycles. TCRdb analysed the 5' RACE reads with MiXCR anew, one entry per CDR3 protein. The data contain 1.5 million to 2 million distinct CDR3 sequences, under 30% of them seen just once; the ten biggest clones take up 7.7%. This clonotype was detected once. This TCR was recovered from a woman aged 25 to 39 in good health. The chain employs TRBV12-3 or TRBV12-4 and TRBJ1-3; TRBD1 might be the D (6 bases). The sequenced sample consisted of blood. CDR3 residues: CASISRDNYSGNTIYF. The DNA of the CDR3 is TGTGCCAGCATTTCCCGGGACAACTACTCTGGAAACACCATATATTTT.